The clone carrying this T cell receptor beta chain was recorded only once. Its antigen remains unidentified. The same CDR3 arises from other DNA sequences in this sample as well. Germline-derived CDR1 and CDR2 are MNHNY and SVGAGI (reference sequence). The CDR3 is made up of 14 amino acids. The V and J ends lost 6 bases and 1 base, in that order; junction bases with no gene match: 3. The sample comes from a study of shared clonotypes between healthy human individuals. Only in-frame clones appear in the TCRdb table, and some are missing; sequencing was by immunoSEQ multiplex PCR. This table holds over 1.4 million clones, around 97% found once. The study's findings and limits: Across subsets, estimated richness was generally greater for naive than for memory populations.

A CD45RA+ naive subset and a CD45RA-negative memory subset were split from CD4+ cells. The TCR was taken from a man aged 30-40 years in good health. The sample was naive CD4+ T cells sorted from blood. Sample subset: CD45RA+ positively selected. The rearrangement uses TRBV6-6 and TRBJ2-1; 7 positions match TRBD1. CDR3 sequence reads: CASSLTGSYNEQFF. CDR3 coding DNA: TGTGCCAGCAGCTTGACAGGGTCCTACAATGAGCAGTTCTTC.